This T cell receptor beta chain was recorded in a study of PD-1 blockade in classical Hodgkin lymphoma. Turning to the study itself: Nivolumab 3 mg/kg was given intravenously every 2 weeks. Broader study findings: With CD4+ cells, TCR diversity rose significantly by C4D1, but not with CD8+ cells. Baseline TCR diversity was reportedly lower in newly diagnosed patients than healthy donors. Patients with a complete response exhibited baseline diversity comparable to newly diagnosed patients.

Time point given: cycle 4 day 1 (C4D1), after 6 weeks of nivolumab. Relapse after autologous stem cell transplantation occurred in every patient, and brentuximab vedotin exposure varied. The study isolated CD8+ T cells from thawed PBMCs by magnetic negative selection. This clone was seen a handful of times. Its antigen remains unidentified. V trimming: 3 bases; J trimming: 10 bases; junction bases outside the gene matches: 12. Germline CDR1 and CDR2: MGHRA and YSYEKL. The length of the CDR3 is 15 residues. Produced via immunoSEQ multiplex PCR; TCRdb's table is partial and in-frame only. The table shows about 4,300 clones, with 70% to 80% occurring only once.

The chain combines TRBV4-1 with TRBJ2-1, with 7 bases that match TRBD2. The input for sequencing was CD8+ T cells from blood, taken before the fourth cycle of nivolumab. This clonotype was sampled from a human donor with classical Hodgkin lymphoma. The CDR3 region has the DNA TGCGCCAGCAGCCAGGGCGGGGGACTTTTGAAGGAGCAGTTCTTC. It yields the protein CASSQGGGLLKEQFF.